A single T cell receptor beta chain is shown here with its context. The sample is drawn from a study of blood T cell repertoires in COVID-19. The germline V gene has CDR1 SGHVS and CDR2 FNYEAQ. CDR3 length: 16 amino acids. The V end was cut by 5 bases, the J end by 3 bases, with 20 bases between. Libraries were prepared by immunoSEQ multiplex PCR; TCRdb keeps only in-frame clonotypes and omits some of them. The sample consists of about 120,000 clones, roughly four fifths of them appearing once. The chain is built from TRBV7-6 and TRBJ2-7; maybe TRBD1 (6 bases). The clonotype originates from a human donor in a cohort sampled during active COVID-19. The source material was peripheral blood. CDR3 nucleotide sequence: TGTGCCAGCAGCCACAAAGCCGGGACACCTCACTACGAGCAGTACTTC. Translation: CASSHKAGTPHYEQYF. Looking up the rest from reference TRBV7-6 and TRBJ2-7 gives the full variable domain: GAGVSQSPRYKVTKRGQDVALRCDPISGHVSLYWYRQALGQGPEFLTYFNYEAQQDKSGLPNDRFSAERPEGSISTLTIQRTEQRDSAMYRCASSHKAGTPHYEQYFGPGTRLTVT.